This T cell receptor (beta chain) derives from a study of molecular identifiers for immune sequencing clone quantification (dated by TCRdb to about 2018). Study-wide context: For a replicate experiment, RNA from 20,000 or 100,000 naive CD8 T cells was divided into five aliquots, and four of the five aliquots were sequenced. CD8 T cells were used in a methods study to benchmark molecular-identifier clustering-based TCR repertoire sequencing (MIDCIRS) and TCR RNA copy counting.

What the research found in general, with its limitations: Naive libraries contained spiked-in Jurkat TCR RNA (around eleven copies' worth), which is not part of the donor repertoire. Modeling gave around 2.7 recovered TCR RNA copies per cell versus approximately 10 by digital PCR, implying about 30% capture efficiency. In CMV-specific effector cells, clones with more than 20 RNA copies contained over 99% of molecules, whereas in naive cells such clones contained under 1% of molecules. The sizes of highly expanded clones could end up underestimated when identical TCR molecules share a barcode. When barcode sub-clustering was left out, chimeric consensus sequences inflated TCR diversity, with chimeras reaching as high as 47%. Spiked-in Jurkat TCR RNA equivalent to a single cell was reported to be detectable even among approximately 900,000 naive CD8 T cells.

Libraries of naive CD8 T cells were built from anywhere between roughly 19,000 and 1,000,000 sorted cells, with 10%, 30% or 50% of the purified RNA used. Naive CD8 T cells, defined as CD8+CD4-CCR7+CD45RA+, were FACS-sorted into RLT Plus buffer on a BD FACSAria II. Around 11 TCR copies' worth of Jurkat RNA were spiked into about 20,000-1,000,000 naive CD8 T cell samples to test detection sensitivity. Enrichment of CD8 T cells was performed with RosetteSep CD8+ T Cell Enrichment Cocktail and Ficoll-Paque, after which ACK red cell lysis was carried out. The CDR3 numbers 15 residues from cysteine through phenylalanine. Only the CDR3 region is kept as DNA, spanning 45 bases read in frame from base 1. Per the germline V gene, MDHEN is the CDR1 and SYDVKM is the CDR2. Trimming costs V 4 bases and J 1 base, and their ends lie 14 bases apart. This clonotype was seen at least ten times. This receptor's antigen is unknown. No base qualities exist here, and no much larger clone lies one base off it.

The library was made by PCR. Reads for this sample came from an Illumina HiSeq 4000. Preparation of bulk TCR libraries followed a previously described approach, with the TCR primers listed in Table S5. Total RNA was purified with the Qiagen AllPrep DNA/RNA kit. Before analysis, reads from multiple sequencing runs of one library were combined. Concerning the study's data processing: Only reads with exact TCR constant sequence were kept, trimmed to 150 nt, and grouped by their 12-nt molecular barcodes. Reads inside each barcode group were sub-clustered using a 15% Levenshtein threshold, and a quality-weighted consensus sequence was constructed for each RNA molecule. Non-functional sequences were discarded, and so were lower-count sequences lying one edit away from another sequence. Based on a fit of two negative binomial distributions, barcode sub-clusters having less than 20% of the maximum read count were discarded. The raw public reads went through TCRdb reprocessing: fastp at Q25, MiXCR clone calling, in-frame beta chains kept. All rows with the same CDR3 protein become a single entry with the most common DNA and genes. The V and J calls and clone size come from TCRdb's table, not from the authors' own analysis. The sample data list over 600,000 distinct CDR3 sequences, and nearly 20% of these were observed just once. The ten largest clonotypes hold 0.85% to 0.9% of the sample.

The receptor chain draws on TRBV28 and TRBJ2-7; there is no confident call for the D gene. This receptor was taken from a human donor in good health. Some libraries in this study had Jurkat cell RNA spiked in. The specimen sequenced was naive CD8+ T cells from blood, with Jurkat cell RNA spiked in. This specimen's cell subset or site label, per the study, means: FACS-sorted CD8+CD4-CCR7+CD45RA+ naive T cells. The DNA sequence is TGTGCCAGCAGTTCGTCCGGGCCGCCTTCCTACGAGCAGTACTTC. The resulting protein is CASSSSGPPSYEQYF. Beyond the CDR3, the reference TRBV28 and TRBJ2-7 genes provide the residues; the full variable domain reads: DVKVTQSSRYLVKRTGEKVFLECVQDMDHENMFWYRQDPGLGLRLIYFSYDVKMKEKGDIPEGYSVSREKKERFSLILESASTNQTSMYLCASSSSGPPSYEQYFGPGTRLTVT.